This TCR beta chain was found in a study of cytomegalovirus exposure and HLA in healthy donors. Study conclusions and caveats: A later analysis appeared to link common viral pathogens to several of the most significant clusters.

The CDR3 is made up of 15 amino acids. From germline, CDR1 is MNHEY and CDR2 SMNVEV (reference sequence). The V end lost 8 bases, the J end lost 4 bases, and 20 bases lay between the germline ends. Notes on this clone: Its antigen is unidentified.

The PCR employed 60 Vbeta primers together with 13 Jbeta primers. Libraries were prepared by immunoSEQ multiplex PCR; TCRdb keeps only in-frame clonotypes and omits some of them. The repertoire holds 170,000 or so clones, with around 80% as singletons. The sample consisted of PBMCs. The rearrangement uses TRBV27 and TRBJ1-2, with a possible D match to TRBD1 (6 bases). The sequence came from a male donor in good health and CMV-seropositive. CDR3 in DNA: TGTGCCAGCGTATCCAGGACAGCCGGTCCCTATGGCTACACCTTC. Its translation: CASVSRTAGPYGYTF.